This is a list of T cell receptor beta chains from one sample in a study of OX40 agonist ivuxolimab in advanced cancers. Generated by immunoSEQ multiplex PCR, the TCRdb table keeps only in-frame clones and is missing some. The data contain 50,000 to 65,000 clones, about 90% of them seen just once; the ten biggest clones take up around a quarter. The input for sequencing was CD4+ or CD8+ T cells sorted from blood, taken in a trial of the OX40 agonist ivuxolimab. The receptors were sampled from an adult with an advanced solid tumor such as melanoma, head and neck, liver or kidney cancer. CDR3s include the opening cysteine and the closing phenylalanine or tryptophan. D genes are given only for firm matches.

j_call,v_call,d_call,cdr3_aa,cdr3_nt
TRBJ2-1,TRBV28,-,CASSLLGNEQFF,TGTGCCAGCAGTCTCTTAGGTAATGAGCAGTTCTTC
TRBJ2-7,TRBV19,TRBD2,CASASGIGNEQYF,TGTGCCAGCGCTAGCGGGATTGGGAACGAGCAGTACTTC
TRBJ2-3,TRBV5-4,TRBD2,CASSAGTSGTSTDTQYF,TGTGCCAGCAGCGCGGGGACTAGCGGCACTAGCACAGATACGCAGTATTTT
TRBJ1-2,TRBV28,-,CASSTGSNGYTF,TGTGCCAGCAGTACAGGGAGCAATGGCTACACCTTC
TRBJ2-7,TRBV6-5,-,CASSTRQSSYEQYF,TGTGCCAGCAGCACCAGACAGAGCTCCTACGAGCAGTACTTC
TRBJ2-5,TRBV19,-,CASSMGSRGPETQYF,TGTGCCAGTAGTATGGGGAGCCGAGGCCCAGAGACCCAGTACTTC
TRBJ2-7,TRBV30,-,CAWDREGAYEQYF,TGTGCCTGGGACAGGGAGGGGGCCTACGAGCAGTACTTC
TRBJ2-3,TRBV9,TRBD1,CASSPYPLTGATDTQYF,TGTGCCAGCAGCCCCTACCCGCTGACAGGGGCCACAGATACGCAGTATTTT
TRBJ1-2,TRBV28,-,CASSSVFDYGYTF,TGTGCCAGCAGTTCAGTCTTCGACTATGGCTACACCTTC
TRBJ1-2,TRBV7-2,TRBD1,CASSSWDREANYGYTF,TGTGCCAGCAGCTCGTGGGACAGGGAAGCTAACTATGGCTACACCTTC
TRBJ2-7,TRBV19,-,CASSMAPSLTYEQYF,TGTGCCAGTAGTATGGCCCCCTCTCTAACCTACGAGCAGTACTTC
TRBJ2-1,TRBV6-6,-,CASSYSIGNEQFF,TGTGCCAGCAGTTACTCGATCGGAAATGAGCAGTTCTTC
TRBJ1-2,TRBV14,-,CASSFVAGSDYGYTF,TGTGCCAGCAGCTTCGTTGCAGGCTCTGACTATGGCTACACCTTC
TRBJ2-5,TRBV18,TRBD2,CASSPPLAGQETQYF,TGTGCCAGCTCACCACCGCTAGCGGGACAAGAGACCCAGTACTTC
TRBJ2-7,TRBV11-2,-,CASSLEGLLPHEQYF,TGTGCCAGCAGCTTAGAGGGACTCCTCCCCCACGAGCAGTACTTC
TRBJ1-5,TRBV7-9,-,CASSLGHGNQPQHF,TGTGCCAGCAGCTTAGGTCACGGGAATCAGCCCCAGCATTTT
TRBJ2-2,TRBV5-1,TRBD2,CASSGGLAGEIDHLFSGELFF,TGCGCCAGCAGCGGGGGACTAGCGGGAGAAATAGATCATTTGTTTTCCGGGGAGCTGTTTTTT